This entry describes one T cell receptor (beta chain). The PCR was carried out with 60 Vbeta primers and 13 Jbeta primers. Data came from immunoSEQ multiplex PCR; TCRdb stores just in-frame clones and leaves some out. The sample includes about 150,000 clones, roughly 82% of them seen just once. The entry originates in a study of cytomegalovirus exposure and HLA in healthy donors. Across the whole study: Previous work identified 100 million or so unique TCR beta sequences from roughly 170 million T cells.

CDR3 size: 13 residues. V lost 6 bases, J lost 3 bases, and 11 bases lay in between. Germline values: CDR1 ENHRY, CDR2 SYGVKD. The sample consisted of PBMCs. The V and J genes are TRBV10-3 and TRBJ2-5, with a weak D call TRBD1 (6 bases). The receptor was derived from a man aged 25 to 40 in good health and CMV-seronegative. CDR3 sequence reads: CAIRQGGEETQYF. The DNA of the CDR3 is TGTGCCATCAGACAGGGTGGGGAAGAGACCCAGTACTTC.